This entry features one T cell receptor (beta chain) sequence. A junction end diverges from the germline sequence, so it may reflect a read error. The data originate from a study of blood T cells in healthy people across ages. A second PCR of roughly 7 to 11 cycles used a sample-barcoded 5' primer and a J-beta primer mix. TCRdb re-called the 5' RACE reads with MiXCR, one entry per CDR3 protein. Among about 840,000 distinct CDR3 sequences, almost 30% were seen once, and the ten largest hold about 10%. The CDR3 totals 14 residues. Per germline, CDR1 MNHEY and CDR2 SMNVEV (reference sequence). These same data were also listed under a study on T cells of mothers and their children.

The specimen sequenced was blood. This sequence joins TRBV27 and TRBJ2-1; perhaps TRBD1 as D (5 bases). This sequence was found in a woman between 40 and 50 years old in good health. The CDR3 bases are TGTGCCAGCAGTTTACCCGACAGATACAACGAGCAGTTCTTC. Residues: CASSLPDRYNEQFF.